This T cell receptor (beta chain) stems from a study of cytomegalovirus exposure and HLA in healthy donors. This PCR relied on a set of 60 Vbeta primers and 13 Jbeta primers. Clones were read by immunoSEQ multiplex PCR, and TCRdb kept only the in-frame ones, dropping some. The table records fewer than 200,000 clones, about 72% of them present only once. This clonotype was sampled from a man aged 30-40 years in good health and CMV-seropositive. Specimen: PBMCs.

The DNA of the CDR3 is TGTGCCATCAGTGAGTTCGGGTTAGACAGGGGGAGCACTGAAGCTTTCTTT. Translation: CAISEFGLDRGSTEAFF. The chain carries TRBV10-3 and TRBJ1-1; 9 bases are shared with TRBD1. The CDR3 contains 17 residues. Germline V CDR1 and CDR2: ENHRY, SYGVKD. J lost 4 bases, V lost 1 base, and 10 bases had no gene match.